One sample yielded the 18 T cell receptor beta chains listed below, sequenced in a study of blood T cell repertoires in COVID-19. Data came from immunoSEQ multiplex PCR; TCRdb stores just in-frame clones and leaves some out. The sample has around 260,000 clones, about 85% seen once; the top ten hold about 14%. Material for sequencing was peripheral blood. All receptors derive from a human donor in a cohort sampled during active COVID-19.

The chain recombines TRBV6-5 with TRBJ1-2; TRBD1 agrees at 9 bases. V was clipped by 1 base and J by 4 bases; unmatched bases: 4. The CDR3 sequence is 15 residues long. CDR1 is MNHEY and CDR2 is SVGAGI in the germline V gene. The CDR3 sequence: CASSYLDRGGYGYTF. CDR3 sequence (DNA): TGTGCCAGCAGTTACTTGGACAGGGGAGGCTATGGCTACACCTTC.

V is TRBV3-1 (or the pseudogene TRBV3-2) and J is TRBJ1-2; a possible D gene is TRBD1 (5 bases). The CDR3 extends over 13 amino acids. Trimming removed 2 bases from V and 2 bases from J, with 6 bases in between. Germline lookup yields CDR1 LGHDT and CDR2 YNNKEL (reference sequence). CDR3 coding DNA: TGTGCCAGCAGCCAACCAGGGAACTATGGCTACACCTTC. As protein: CASSQPGNYGYTF.

CDR3 coding DNA: TGTGCCAGCGGAGAGTTGGCCAGTAATTATGCCGTTTACGAGCAGTACTTC. Translation gives CASGELASNYAVYEQYF. This rearrangement joins TRBV21-1 to TRBJ2-7; the table's D call of TRBD2 was not tested on the DNA. TRBV21-1 is described as a pseudogene. CDR3 length: 17 amino acids.

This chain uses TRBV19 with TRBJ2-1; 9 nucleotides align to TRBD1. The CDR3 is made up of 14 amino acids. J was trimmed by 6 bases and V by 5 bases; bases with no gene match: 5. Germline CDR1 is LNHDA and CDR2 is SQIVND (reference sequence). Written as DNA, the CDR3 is TGTGCCAGTAGTGGGACAGGGCTTGGCAATGAGCAGTTCTTC. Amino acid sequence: CASSGTGLGNEQFF. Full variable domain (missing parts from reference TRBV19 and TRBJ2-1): DGGITQSPKYLFRKEGQNVTLSCEQNLNHDAMYWYRQDPGQGLRLIYYSQIVNDFQKGDIAEGYSVSREKKESFPLTVTSAQKNPTAFYLCASSGTGLGNEQFFGPGTRLTVL.

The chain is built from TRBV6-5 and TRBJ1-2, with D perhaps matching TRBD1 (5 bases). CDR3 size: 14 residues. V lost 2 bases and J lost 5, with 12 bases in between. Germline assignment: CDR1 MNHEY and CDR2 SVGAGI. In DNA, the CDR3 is TGTGCCAGCAGTTACAGAGGTGGGGGGTATGGCTACACCTTC. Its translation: CASSYRGGGYGYTF.

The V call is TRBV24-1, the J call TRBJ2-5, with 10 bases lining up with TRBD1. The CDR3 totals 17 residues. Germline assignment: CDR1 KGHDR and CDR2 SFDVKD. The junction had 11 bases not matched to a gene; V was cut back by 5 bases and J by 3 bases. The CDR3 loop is CATSAGTGAVVKETQYF. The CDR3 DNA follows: TGTGCCACCAGTGCGGGGACAGGGGCAGTAGTGAAAGAGACCCAGTACTTC.

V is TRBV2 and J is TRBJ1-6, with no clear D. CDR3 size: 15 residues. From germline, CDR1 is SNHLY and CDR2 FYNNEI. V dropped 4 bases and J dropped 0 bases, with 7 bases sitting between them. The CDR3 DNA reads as TGTGCCAGCAGTGCGGTGAGCTCCTATAATTCACCCCTCCACTTT. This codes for CASSAVSSYNSPLHF.

The DNA for the CDR3 is TGTGCCAGCAGGCAGGGTCCGGACACCATATATTTT. As protein: CASRQGPDTIYF. This chain joins TRBV6-5 and TRBJ1-3; tentative D call: TRBD1 (5 bases). The CDR3 length is 12 residues. Per germline, CDR1 MNHEY and CDR2 SVGAGI. Trimming cost V 6 bases and J 8 bases, with 11 bases left between them.

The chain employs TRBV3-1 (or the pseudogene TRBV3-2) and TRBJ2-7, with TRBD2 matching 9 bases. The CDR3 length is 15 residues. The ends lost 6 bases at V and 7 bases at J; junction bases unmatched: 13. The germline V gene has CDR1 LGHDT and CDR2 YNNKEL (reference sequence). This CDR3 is CASSPLGLATGEQYF. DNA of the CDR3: TGTGCCAGCAGTCCTTTAGGACTAGCGACGGGTGAGCAGTACTTC.

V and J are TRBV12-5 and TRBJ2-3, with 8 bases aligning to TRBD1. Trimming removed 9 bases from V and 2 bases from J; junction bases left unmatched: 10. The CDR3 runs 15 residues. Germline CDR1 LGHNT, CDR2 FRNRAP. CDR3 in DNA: TGTGCTAGCCAAGAGGGGGGACAGGTCACAGATACGCAGTATTTT. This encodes CASQEGGQVTDTQYF.

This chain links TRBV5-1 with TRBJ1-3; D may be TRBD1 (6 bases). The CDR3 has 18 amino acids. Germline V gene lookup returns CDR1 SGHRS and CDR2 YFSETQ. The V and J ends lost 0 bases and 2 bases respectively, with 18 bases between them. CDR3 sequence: CASSLAARSRDTGNTIYF. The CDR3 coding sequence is TGCGCCAGCAGCTTGGCGGCCCGATCCAGGGACACTGGAAACACCATATATTTT.

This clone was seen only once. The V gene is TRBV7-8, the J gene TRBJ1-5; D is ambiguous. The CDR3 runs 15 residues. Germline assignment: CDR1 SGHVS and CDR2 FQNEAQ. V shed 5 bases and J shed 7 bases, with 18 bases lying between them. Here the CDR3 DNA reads TGTGCCAGCAGCACCGGGATAACTGATACCCAGCCCCAGCATTTT. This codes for CASSTGITDTQPQHF.

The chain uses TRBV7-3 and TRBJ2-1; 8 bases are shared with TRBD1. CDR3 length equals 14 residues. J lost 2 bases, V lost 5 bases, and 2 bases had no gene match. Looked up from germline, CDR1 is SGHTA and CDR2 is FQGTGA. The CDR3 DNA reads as TGTGCCAGCAGCAGACAGGGGCCCTACAATGAGCAGTTCTTC. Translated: CASSRQGPYNEQFF.

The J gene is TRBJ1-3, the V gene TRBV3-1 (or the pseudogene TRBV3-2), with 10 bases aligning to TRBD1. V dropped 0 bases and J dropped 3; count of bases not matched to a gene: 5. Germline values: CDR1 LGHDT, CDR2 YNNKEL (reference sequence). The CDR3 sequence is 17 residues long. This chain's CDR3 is CASSQDYRTGGGNTIYF. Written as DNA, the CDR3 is TGTGCCAGCAGCCAAGACTACCGGACAGGGGGTGGAAACACCATATATTTT.

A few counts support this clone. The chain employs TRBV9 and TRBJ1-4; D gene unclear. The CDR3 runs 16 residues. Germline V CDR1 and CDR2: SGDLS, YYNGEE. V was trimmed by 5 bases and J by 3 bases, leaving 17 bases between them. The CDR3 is CASRRPPHEANEKLFF. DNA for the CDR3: TGTGCCAGCAGACGGCCGCCCCATGAGGCTAATGAAAAACTGTTTTTT.

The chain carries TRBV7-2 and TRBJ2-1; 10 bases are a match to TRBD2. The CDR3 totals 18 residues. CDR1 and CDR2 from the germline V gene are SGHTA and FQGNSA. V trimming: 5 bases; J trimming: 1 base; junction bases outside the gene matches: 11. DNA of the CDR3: TGTGCCAGCAGCCCGGACCCCAGACTAGCGGGTTCCTACAATGAGCAGTTCTTC. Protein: CASSPDPRLAGSYNEQFF.

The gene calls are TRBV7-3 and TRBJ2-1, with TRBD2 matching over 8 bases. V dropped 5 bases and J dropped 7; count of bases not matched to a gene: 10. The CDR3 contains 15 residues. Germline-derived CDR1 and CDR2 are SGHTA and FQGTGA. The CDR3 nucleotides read TGTGCCAGCAGCCCCACGGGAGGGCCGAGGAATGAGCAGTTCTTC. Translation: CASSPTGGPRNEQFF.

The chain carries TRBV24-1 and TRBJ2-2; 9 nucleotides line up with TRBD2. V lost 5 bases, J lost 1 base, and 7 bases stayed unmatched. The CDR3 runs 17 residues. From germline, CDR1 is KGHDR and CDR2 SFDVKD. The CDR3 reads CATSGSQTSGNTGELFF. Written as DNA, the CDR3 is TGTGCCACCAGTGGGTCTCAGACTAGCGGGAACACCGGGGAGCTGTTTTTT.